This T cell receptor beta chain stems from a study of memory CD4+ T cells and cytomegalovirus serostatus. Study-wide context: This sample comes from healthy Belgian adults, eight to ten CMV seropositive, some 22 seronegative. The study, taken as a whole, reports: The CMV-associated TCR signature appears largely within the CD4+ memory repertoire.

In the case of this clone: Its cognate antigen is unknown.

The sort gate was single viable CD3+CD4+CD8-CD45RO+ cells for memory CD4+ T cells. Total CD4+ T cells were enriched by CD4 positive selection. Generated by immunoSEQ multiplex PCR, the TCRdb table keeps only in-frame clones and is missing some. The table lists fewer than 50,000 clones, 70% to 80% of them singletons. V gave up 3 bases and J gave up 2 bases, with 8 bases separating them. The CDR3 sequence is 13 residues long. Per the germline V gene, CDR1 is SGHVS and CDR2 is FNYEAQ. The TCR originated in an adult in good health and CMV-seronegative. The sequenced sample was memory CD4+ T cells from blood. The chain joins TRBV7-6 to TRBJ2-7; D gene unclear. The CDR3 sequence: CASSFGRTYEQYF. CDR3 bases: TGTGCCAGCAGCTTCGGCCGAACCTACGAGCAGTACTTC. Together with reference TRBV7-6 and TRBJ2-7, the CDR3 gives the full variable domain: GAGVSQSPRYKVTKRGQDVALRCDPISGHVSLYWYRQALGQGPEFLTYFNYEAQQDKSGLPNDRFSAERPEGSISTLTIQRTEQRDSAMYRCASSFGRTYEQYFGPGTRLTVT.